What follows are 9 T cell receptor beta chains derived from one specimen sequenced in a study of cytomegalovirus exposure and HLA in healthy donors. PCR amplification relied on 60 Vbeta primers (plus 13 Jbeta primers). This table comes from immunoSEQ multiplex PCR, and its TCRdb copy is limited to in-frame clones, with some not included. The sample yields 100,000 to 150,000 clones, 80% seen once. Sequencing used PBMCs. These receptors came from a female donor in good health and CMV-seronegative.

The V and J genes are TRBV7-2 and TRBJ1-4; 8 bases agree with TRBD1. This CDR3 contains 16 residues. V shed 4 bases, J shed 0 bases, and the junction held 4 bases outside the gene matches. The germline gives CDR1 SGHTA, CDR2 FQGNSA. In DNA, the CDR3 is TGTGCCAGCAGCTATAACAGGGGGGCAACTAATGAAAAACTGTTTTTT. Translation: CASSYNRGATNEKLFF.

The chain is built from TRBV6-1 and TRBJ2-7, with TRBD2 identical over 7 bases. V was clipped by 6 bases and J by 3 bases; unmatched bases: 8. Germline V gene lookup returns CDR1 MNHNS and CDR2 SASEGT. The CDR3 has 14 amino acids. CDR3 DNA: TGTGCCAGCAGGGGGTGGGGGGACTACTACGAGCAGTACTTC. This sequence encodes CASRGWGDYYEQYF.

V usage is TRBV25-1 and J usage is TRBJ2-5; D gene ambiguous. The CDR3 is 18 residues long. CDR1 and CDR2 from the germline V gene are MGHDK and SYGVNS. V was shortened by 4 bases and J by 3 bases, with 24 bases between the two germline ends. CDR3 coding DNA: TGTGCCAGCAGTGGATATAGTTCGTATTCCGGTAACGAAGAGACCCAGTACTTC. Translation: CASSGYSSYSGNEETQYF.

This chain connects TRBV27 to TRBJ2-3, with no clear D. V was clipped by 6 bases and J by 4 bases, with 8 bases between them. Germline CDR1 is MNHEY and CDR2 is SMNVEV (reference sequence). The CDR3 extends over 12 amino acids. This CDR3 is CASRTLSDTQYF. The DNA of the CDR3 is TGTGCCAGCAGAACCCTATCAGATACGCAGTATTTT.

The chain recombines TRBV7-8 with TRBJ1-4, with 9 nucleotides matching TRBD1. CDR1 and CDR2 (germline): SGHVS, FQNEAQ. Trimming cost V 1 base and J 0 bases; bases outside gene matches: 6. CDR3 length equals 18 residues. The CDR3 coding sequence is TGTGCCAGCAGCTTAGTTGGGACAGGGCGAGCAACTAATGAAAAACTGTTTTTT. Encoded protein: CASSLVGTGRATNEKLFF.

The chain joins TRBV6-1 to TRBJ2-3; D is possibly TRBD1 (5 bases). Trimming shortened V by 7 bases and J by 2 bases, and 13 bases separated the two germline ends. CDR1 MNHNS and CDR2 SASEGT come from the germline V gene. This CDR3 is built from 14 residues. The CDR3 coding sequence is TGTGCCAGCACTCCGGACATCAACACAGATACGCAGTATTTT. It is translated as CASTPDINTDTQYF.

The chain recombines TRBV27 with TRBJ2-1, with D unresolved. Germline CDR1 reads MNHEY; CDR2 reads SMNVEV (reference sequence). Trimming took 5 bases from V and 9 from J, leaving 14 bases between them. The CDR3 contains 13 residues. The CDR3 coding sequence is TGTGCCAGCAGTACCAGGCAACAAGGTGAGCAGTTCTTC. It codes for CASSTRQQGEQFF.

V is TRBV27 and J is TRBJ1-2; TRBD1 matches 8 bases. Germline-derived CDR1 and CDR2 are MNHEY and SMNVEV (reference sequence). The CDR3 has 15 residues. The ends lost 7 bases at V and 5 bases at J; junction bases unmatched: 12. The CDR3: CASTRLGTGGYGYTF. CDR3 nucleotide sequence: TGTGCCAGCACCAGGTTGGGAACAGGGGGATATGGCTACACCTTC.

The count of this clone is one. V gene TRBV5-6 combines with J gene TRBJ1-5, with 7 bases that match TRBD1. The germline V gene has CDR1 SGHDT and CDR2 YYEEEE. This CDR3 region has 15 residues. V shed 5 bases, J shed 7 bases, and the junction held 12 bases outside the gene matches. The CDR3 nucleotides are TGTGCCAGCAGTATGTACGACAGGGAGGTCCAGCCCCAGCATTTT. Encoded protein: CASSMYDREVQPQHF.